Below, 19 T cell receptor beta chains from the same sample are listed, as sequenced in a study of T cells in Graves' hyperthyroidism and ophthalmopathy. What was amplified from RNA transcripts were TCR beta CDR3 regions. The primer set for the first-round RT-PCR of the TCR CDR3 was HTBI. Each CDR3 protein is one row after TCRdb ran MiXCR on the multiplex PCR reads. The sample lists around 620,000 distinct CDR3 sequences, more than 45% occurring once. Sequenced: peripheral blood or thyroid tissue (not recorded which). The origin of the receptors is an adult woman with Graves' disease, either hyperthyroidism or ophthalmopathy (not recorded which).

The sample holds a few counts of this clonotype. The genes are TRBV7-3 and TRBJ2-1; D is ambiguous. The ends were cut back, 4 bases at V and 7 bases at J, with 14 bases in the middle. Germline lookup yields CDR1 SGHTA and CDR2 FQGTGA. The CDR3 length is 14 residues. CDR3 in amino acids: CASSSHPNGNEQFF. DNA of the CDR3: TGTGCCAGCAGCTCGCACCCTAATGGGAATGAGCAGTTCTTC.

This clonotype was seen many times. The rearrangement links TRBV12-3 or TRBV12-4 to TRBJ1-2; possible D gene TRBD1, 6 bases. The V and J ends lost 5 bases and 6 bases respectively, with 19 bases between them. The CDR3 runs 15 residues. The CDR3 bases are TGTGCCAGCAGTCCGGGAGAGGGGGGCACGGATGGCTACACCTTC. Its translation is CASSPGEGGTDGYTF.

The count of this clonotype is one. The chain carries TRBV25-1 and TRBJ1-2; D possibly corresponds to TRBD1 (5 bases). The CDR3 sequence is 14 residues long. V gave up 8 bases and J gave up 14 bases, with 27 bases separating them. The germline gives CDR1 MGHDK, CDR2 SYGVNS. CDR3 region: CASGSSSLGTGLTF. DNA for the CDR3: TGTGCCAGCGGATCCAGCAGCTTGGGTACAGGTTTGACCTTC.

This clonotype was observed many times. CDR3: CSASRNTQYF. The DNA for the CDR3 is TGCAGTGCTAGTAGGAACACCCAGTACTTC. This sequence joins TRBV20-1 and TRBJ2-7; no clear D. The germline V gene has CDR1 DFQATT and CDR2 SNEGSKA (reference sequence). Trimming cost V 3 bases and J 10 bases, with 10 bases left between them. CDR3 size: 10 residues.

Points on this clonotype: At one boundary the junction diverges from the germline segment, which might be a read error. This chain joins TRBV5-1 and TRBJ1-1, with a weak D call TRBD1 (6 bases). The germline V gene encodes CDR1 SGHRS and CDR2 YFSETQ. The CDR3 is 15 residues long. This CDR3 is CASSGRQDSNTEAFF. CDR3 coding DNA: TGTGCCAGCAGCGGAAGACAGGATTCGAACACTGAAGCTTTCTTT.

The V gene is TRBV29-1, the J gene TRBJ1-2, with D tentatively TRBD1 (6 bases). Trimming removed 8 bases from V and 8 bases from J, with 15 bases in between. Germline CDR1 reads SQVTM; CDR2 reads ANQGSEA. The CDR3 has 11 amino acids. In DNA, the CDR3 is TGCAGCTTAAGGATGGGGGGCGGCTACACCTTC. Amino acid sequence: CSLRMGGGYTF.

CDR3 region: CASSDRWETQYF. The CDR3 region has the DNA TGCGCCAGCAGTGACCGGTGGGAGACCCAGTACTTC. The V and J genes are TRBV10-2 and TRBJ2-5; D is ambiguous. The V gene's germline CDR1 is WSHSY and CDR2 SAAADI. The CDR3 loop spans 12 amino acids. V was trimmed by 3 bases and J by 5 bases, leaving 7 bases between them.

This clonotype was recorded only once. This sequence joins TRBV19 and TRBJ1-2; D perhaps matches TRBD1 (6 bases). The V end was cut by 4 bases, the J end by 4 bases, with 7 bases between. The germline V gene has CDR1 LNHDA and CDR2 SQIVND (reference sequence). This CDR3 spans 12 amino acids. CDR3 loop: CASSRTVYGYTF. CDR3 DNA sequence: TGTGCCAGTAGTAGGACAGTCTATGGCTACACCTTC. The variable domain in full, with the rest retrieved from reference TRBV19 and TRBJ1-2, is DGGITQSPKYLFRKEGQNVTLSCEQNLNHDAMYWYRQDPGQGLRLIYYSQIVNDFQKGDIAEGYSVSREKKESFPLTVTSAQKNPTAFYLCASSRTVYGYTFGSGTRLTVV.

The rearrangement links TRBV28 to TRBJ2-6, with 9 bases that match TRBD2. From germline, CDR1 is MDHEN and CDR2 SYDVKM. V shed 3 bases and J 5 bases; nucleotides not matched to a gene: 5. This CDR3 contains 16 residues. The CDR3 DNA sequence: TGTGCCAGCAGTTTTGTCGCGGGAGGGCGGGCCAACGTCCTGACTTTC. Translation: CASSFVAGGRANVLTF. Full variable domain (rest looked up from reference TRBV28 and TRBJ2-6): DVKVTQSSRYLVKRTGEKVFLECVQDMDHENMFWYRQDPGLGLRLIYFSYDVKMKEKGDIPEGYSVSREKKERFSLILESASTNQTSMYLCASSFVAGGRANVLTFGAGSRLTVL.

This clonotype appeared a few times. This sequence joins TRBV15 and TRBJ2-1, with D uncertain. The CDR3 has 14 amino acids. Germline V gene lookup returns CDR1 LNHNV and CDR2 YYDKDF (reference sequence). With 7 bases removed from V and 1 base from J, the gap between germline ends came to 11 bases. As DNA, the CDR3 is TGTGCCACCAAAGGTAGTGGATCCTACAATGAGCAGTTCTTC. Translating gives CATKGSGSYNEQFF.

The chain links TRBV12-3 or TRBV12-4 to TRBJ1-2, with D hard to call. Trimming removed 5 bases from V and 6 bases from J, with 22 bases in between. The CDR3 contains 16 residues. The CDR3 loop is CASSGPAAGSEDGYTF. CDR3 coding DNA: TGTGCCAGCAGTGGCCCTGCGGCAGGATCTGAGGATGGCTACACCTTC.

As to this clonotype: Sequence at one end of the junction differs from germline and may be a read error. The V gene is TRBV11-2, the J gene TRBJ1-2; D gene unclear. This CDR3 spans 13 amino acids. Germline V CDR1 and CDR2: SGHAT, FQNNGV. CDR3 DNA: TGTGCCAGTAGCTTAGTGGAAGCCTATGGCTACACCTTC. It specifies CASSLVEAYGYTF.

V usage is TRBV6-1 and J usage is TRBJ1-4; TRBD1 is a possible D gene (5 bases). CDR1 and CDR2 (germline): MNHNS, SASEGT. With 7 bases removed from V and 8 bases from J, the gap between germline ends came to 17 bases. The CDR3 has 14 amino acids. In DNA, the CDR3 is TGTGCCAGCAAATCGAGGAGGGGAAGAGAAAAACTGTTTTTT. Its protein is CASKSRRGREKLFF.

On this clonotype: This clone may be a read error of a much larger clone one base away. The chain has TRBV10-3 and TRBJ2-7; D is unclear. Trimming pared 5 bases from V and 2 bases from J, leaving 13 bases between. Looked up from germline, CDR1 is ENHRY and CDR2 is SYGVKD. This CDR3 comprises 14 residues. The CDR3, as DNA: TGTGCCATCAGTTTTGACGGTCCCACCTACGAGCAGTACTTC. This sequence encodes CAISFDGPTYEQYF.

As concerns this clonotype: The germline gene is not matched at one end of the junction; a read error may be the cause. The chain has TRBV10-3 and TRBJ1-2, with D perhaps matching TRBD1 (6 bases). The CDR3 length is 14 residues. The germline V gene has CDR1 ENHRY and CDR2 SYGVKD. In DNA, the CDR3 is TGTGCCACCAGTTCCAACAGGGATATGGGGGGCTACACCTTC. This codes for CATSSNRDMGGYTF.

Only one count was recorded for this clonotype. This chain connects TRBV7-9 to TRBJ1-4; D gene uncertain. Between the trimmed V and J ends, which lost 2 bases and 5 bases, there was a span of 18 bases. This CDR3 is built from 17 residues. Germline lookup yields CDR1 SEHNR and CDR2 FQNEAQ (reference sequence). Here the CDR3 reads CASSLRAGEVPNEKLFF. CDR3 DNA sequence: TGTGCCAGCAGCTTACGAGCGGGAGAAGTCCCCAATGAAAAACTGTTTTTT.

This clonotype was observed at least ten times. V and J are TRBV4-2 and TRBJ1-5; D ambiguous. Deletions cut 1 base from V and 0 bases from J, with 13 bases between. This CDR3 has 17 residues. Germline-derived CDR1 and CDR2 are LGHNA and YNFKEQ. For the CDR3, the DNA is TGTGCCAGCAGCCAAGGGGAAACAGACTATAGCAATCAGCCCCAGCATTTT. Its protein is CASSQGETDYSNQPQHF.

V and J are TRBV7-9 and TRBJ2-7; D gene ambiguous. This CDR3 contains 14 residues. The V gene lost 1 base and the J gene lost 0 bases, with 7 bases spanning the gap. Germline lookup yields CDR1 SEHNR and CDR2 FQNEAQ (reference sequence). The CDR3 DNA reads as TGTGCCAGCAGCTTAGACTATAGCTCCTACGAGCAGTACTTC. Its protein product is CASSLDYSSYEQYF.

The table lists this clonotype with many counts. The gene calls are TRBV20-1 and TRBJ2-7; no definite D call. Trimming cost V 6 bases and J 3 bases, with 9 bases left between them. The CDR3 totals 11 residues. The germline CDR1 and CDR2 sequences are DFQATT and SNEGSKA (reference sequence). CDR3 loop: CSAKENYEQYF. The CDR3 coding sequence is TGCAGTGCGAAAGAAAACTACGAGCAGTACTTC.